This is a list of T cell receptor beta chains from one sample in a study of long-term antiretroviral therapy in people with HIV. TCRdb's copy holds only in-frame clones and misses some; the assay was immunoSEQ multiplex PCR. The table lists about 25,000 clones, roughly 85% of them singletons. Here the sequenced sample was unsorted PBMCs, taken 1.2 years after starting antiretroviral therapy. The source is a man aged 50 to 60 with HIV. CDR3s include the opening cysteine and the closing phenylalanine or tryptophan. The D gene is left open where the match is weak. Size is omitted from some rows. Given values are once, few, many or a class for expanded clones.

clone_size	v_call	d_call	j_call	cdr3_nt	cdr3_aa
NA	TRBV19	NA	TRBJ1-6	TGTGCCAGTAGTATAGAGTCCGGGGGCCTCAGTTCACCCCTCCACTTT	CASSIESGGLSSPLHF
NA	TRBV18	TRBD1	TRBJ2-2	TGTGCCAGCACAGGGGGCAAGGACACCGGGGAGCTGTTTTTT	CASTGGKDTGELFF
NA	TRBV4-1	NA	TRBJ1-4	TGCGCCAGCAGCCAAGAAGTCCCCCGGGAGATTACTAATGAAAAACTGTTTTTT	CASSQEVPREITNEKLFF
NA	TRBV7-8	NA	TRBJ2-3	TGTGCCAGCAGCCCGGTTATCGACTTTTCCACAGATACGCAGTATTTT	CASSPVIDFSTDTQYF
NA	TRBV28	NA	TRBJ1-6	TGTGCCAGCAGTTTCCCCCAGGGCCGTTCACCCCTCCACTTT	CASSFPQGRSPLHF
NA	TRBV19	NA	TRBJ1-1	TGTGCCAGTAGTATAAATGGGGACACTGAAGCTTTCTTT	CASSINGDTEAFF
NA	TRBV10-3	NA	TRBJ1-1	TGTGCCATCAGTGGTGGGACGGTTGAAGCTTTCTTT	CAISGGTVEAFF
NA	TRBV28	TRBD1	TRBJ1-2	TGTGCCAGCAGTCAAACAGGGGGCGACTATGGCTACACCTTC	CASSQTGGDYGYTF
NA	TRBV5-1	TRBD1	TRBJ2-1	TGCGCCAGCAGCTTCGGAGACAGGGGAGGCCACAATGAGCAGTTCTTC	CASSFGDRGGHNEQFF
NA	TRBV27	NA	TRBJ1-1	TGTGCCAGCAGTCAGGGAACTGAAGCTTTCTTT	CASSQGTEAFF
few	TRBV7-9	TRBD1	TRBJ2-7	TGTGCCAGCAGCCATGGGACAGGGGGTCGATACGAGCAGTACTTC	CASSHGTGGRYEQYF
NA	TRBV9	NA	TRBJ2-2	TGTGCCAGCGCCCCAGGGGGGGCAGGGGGGGAGCTGTTTTTT	CASAPGGAGGELFF
NA	TRBV15	TRBD1	TRBJ1-2	TGTGCCACCAGCAGAGATTTGAGACAGGGGAACTATGGCTACACCTTC	CATSRDLRQGNYGYTF
NA	TRBV11-1	TRBD1	TRBJ2-7	TGTGCCAGCAGCCGGACAGGGAACCCCCTTGTGCAGTACTTC	CASSRTGNPLVQYF
NA	TRBV15	NA	TRBJ1-6	TGTGCCACCGGAGGCTCCTATAATTCACCCCTCCACTTT	CATGGSYNSPLHF
once	TRBV5-1	NA	TRBJ1-2	TGCGCCAGCAGCTTGGAGGGTGTTTATGGCTACACCTTC	CASSLEGVYGYTF
NA	TRBV18	NA	TRBJ2-2	TGTGCCAGCTCACCAGGGCAGGCGAACACCGGGGAGCTGTTTTTT	CASSPGQANTGELFF
NA	TRBV20-1	NA	TRBJ1-1	TGCAGTGCAATGCAGGGGCCTGAAGCTTTCTTT	CSAMQGPEAFF
NA	TRBV27	NA	TRBJ2-5	TGTGCCAGCAGTCCGGGACCTACGTACCAAGAGACCCAGTACTTC	CASSPGPTYQETQYF
NA	TRBV9	TRBD2	TRBJ2-3	TGTGCCAGCAGCGAGGAGCGGGGGCGCCTTGCAGATACGCAGTATTTT	CASSEERGRLADTQYF
NA	TRBV9	NA	TRBJ2-4	TGTGCCAGCTCCTCGTGGACAGGCGGGGGAGAAGACATTCAGTACTTC	CASSSWTGGGEDIQYF
NA	TRBV28	NA	TRBJ1-3	TGTGCCAGCTTGAGACTCTCTGGAAACACCATATATTTT	CASLRLSGNTIYF
NA	TRBV4-3	NA	TRBJ2-7	TGCGCCAGCAGCCAAGGCGAGGGCCGCTACGAGCAGTACTTC	CASSQGEGRYEQYF
NA	TRBV18	NA	TRBJ1-1	TGTGCCAGCTCACCCCGTAAGGCTGAAGCTTTCTTT	CASSPRKAEAFF
NA	TRBV5-1	NA	TRBJ2-3	TGCGCCAGCAAGGAGATCAAAGGTGAAACGCAGTATTTT	CASKEIKGETQYF
NA	TRBV19	NA	TRBJ1-2	TGTGCCAGTACCTTCCAGGACGGTTCCTATGGCTACACCTTC	CASTFQDGSYGYTF
NA	TRBV6-1	NA	TRBJ2-6	TGTGCCAGCAGGGAGGTGTCTGGGGCCAACGTCCTGACTTTC	CASREVSGANVLTF
NA	TRBV5-1	NA	TRBJ2-5	TGCGCCAGCCGACGGGGGACAGAAGAGACCCAGTACTTC	CASRRGTEETQYF
NA	TRBV5-5	TRBD2	TRBJ2-3	TGTGCCAGCAGCTTGACGACTAGCGGGGGGCAAGATACGCAGTATTTT	CASSLTTSGGQDTQYF
NA	TRBV30	NA	TRBJ1-5	TGTGCCTGGAGTATGGGTCCGAATCAGCCCCAGCATTTT	CAWSMGPNQPQHF
NA	TRBV6-1	NA	TRBJ1-4	TGTGCCAGCAAACAGGGATTTTGGGCTAATGAAAAACTGTTTTTT	CASKQGFWANEKLFF
NA	TRBV5-6	TRBD1	TRBJ1-2	TGTGCCAGCAGCTTGAAGGGGGCAGGAGGTGGCTACACCTTC	CASSLKGAGGGYTF
NA	TRBV9	NA	TRBJ1-2	TGTGCCAGCAGCGCCGATAACCGCTTACCATATGGCTACACCTTC	CASSADNRLPYGYTF
NA	TRBV10-3	NA	TRBJ2-1	TGTGCCATCAGTGACCCTGGGGGGGGGCTGTTAGGGGAGCAGTTCTTC	CAISDPGGGLLGEQFF
once	TRBV11-2	TRBD1	TRBJ1-6	TGTGCCAGCAGCTTAAACAGGGGGCATTCACCCCTCCACTTT	CASSLNRGHSPLHF
NA	TRBV13	NA	TRBJ1-3	TGTGCCAGCAGCTTAGGCAGGGCTGGAAACACCATATATTTT	CASSLGRAGNTIYF
NA	TRBV6-6	NA	TRBJ2-7	TGTGCCAGCAGTTACGGACAGAACTCCTACGAGCAGTACTTC	CASSYGQNSYEQYF
NA	TRBV7-8	NA	TRBJ1-1	TGTGCCAGCAGCTTAGTGAGCAGGAACACTGAAGCTTTCTTT	CASSLVSRNTEAFF
once	TRBV5-1	NA	TRBJ1-1	TGCGCCACCCCTCGGGCTTTCTTT	CATPRAFF
NA	TRBV2	NA	TRBJ2-6	TGTGCCAGCATGGCCTTCTCTGGGGCCAACGTCCTGACTTTC	CASMAFSGANVLTF
NA	TRBV13	TRBD1	TRBJ1-1	TGTGCCAGCAGCTACAGGGGTAACACTGAAGCTTTCTTT	CASSYRGNTEAFF